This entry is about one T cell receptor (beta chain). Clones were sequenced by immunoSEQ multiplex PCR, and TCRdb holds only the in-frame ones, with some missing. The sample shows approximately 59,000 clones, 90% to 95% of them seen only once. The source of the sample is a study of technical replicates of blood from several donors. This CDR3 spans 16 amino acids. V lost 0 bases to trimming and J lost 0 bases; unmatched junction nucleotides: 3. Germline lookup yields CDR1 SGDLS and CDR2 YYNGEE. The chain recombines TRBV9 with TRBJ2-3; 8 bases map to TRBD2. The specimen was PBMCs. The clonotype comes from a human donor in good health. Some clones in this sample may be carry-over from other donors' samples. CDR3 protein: CASSVVAGLSTDTQYF. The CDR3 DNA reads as TGTGCCAGCAGCGTAGTAGCGGGGCTTAGCACAGATACGCAGTATTTT.